These 21 T cell receptor beta chains originate from one sample sequenced in a study of CD8+CD57+ T cells in acquired aplastic anemia. TCR beta VDJ and CDR3 were profiled, and genomic DNA was the template. TCRdb ran MiXCR on the reads and lists one entry per CDR3 protein. The sample carries about 180,000 distinct CDR3 sequences, 48% recorded once. Whoever was chosen for sequencing had shown CD8+CD57+ cell expansion by flow cytometry. The sample consisted of sorted CD4+, CD8+, or CD8+CD57+ T cells (not recorded which) from PBMCs. The receptors derive from a human donor with aplastic anemia.

The chain employs TRBV25-1 and TRBJ2-7; D gene uncertain. The CDR3 consists of 15 residues. V lost 2 bases and J 5 bases, leaving 16 bases between the germline ends. Per the germline V gene, CDR1 is MGHDK and CDR2 is SYGVNS. For the CDR3, the DNA is TGTGCCAGCAGTGAACGGATGGGCATCATCGACGAGCAGTACTTC. This codes for CASSERMGIIDEQYF.

There are many counts of this clonotype. V gene TRBV7-3 combines with J gene TRBJ2-2; TRBD2 aligns across 13 bases. With 5 bases clipped from V and 6 bases from J, the junction kept 6 bases outside the gene matches. The CDR3 extends over 16 amino acids. Germline V gene lookup returns CDR1 SGHTA and CDR2 FQGTGA. The CDR3 loop reads CASSGTSGGAPGELFF. The CDR3 DNA reads TGTGCCAGCAGCGGAACTAGCGGGGGGGCCCCCGGGGAGCTGTTTTTT.

Only a few counts were recorded for this clonotype. This chain links TRBV6-1 with TRBJ2-3; 10 positions agree with TRBD2. The germline V gene has CDR1 MNHNS and CDR2 SASEGT. V shed 5 bases and J 6 bases; nucleotides not matched to a gene: 11. The CDR3 contains 16 residues. Here the CDR3 DNA reads TGTGCCAGCAGTCAAAGGCCCCTTAGCGGGGGGGATACGCAGTATTTT. It encodes CASSQRPLSGGDTQYF.

In this sample, this clonotype turned up a few times. The chain is built from TRBV24-1 and TRBJ2-3; D not resolved. Per the germline V gene, CDR1 is KGHDR and CDR2 is SFDVKD. The V gene lost 5 bases and the J gene lost 0 bases, with 8 bases spanning the gap. The CDR3 covers 14 residues. The CDR3 nucleotides read TGTGCCACCAGTGGGTCGGGTAGCACAGATACGCAGTATTTT. Translation gives CATSGSGSTDTQYF.

The J gene is TRBJ1-2, the V gene TRBV7-6; D possibly corresponds to TRBD1 (6 bases). Trimming cost V 4 bases and J 4 bases, with 7 bases left between them. The CDR3 spans 12 residues. Germline V lookup: CDR1 SGHVS, CDR2 FNYEAQ. The CDR3 coding sequence is TGTGCCAGCAGCTGGACAGCCTATGGCTACACCTTC. It encodes CASSWTAYGYTF.

This clonotype was seen at least ten times. The V call is TRBV7-9, the J call TRBJ1-1, with TRBD1 as a possible D gene (5 bases). Germline values: CDR1 SEHNR, CDR2 FQNEAQ (reference sequence). The ends were cut back, 1 base at V and 5 bases at J, with 8 bases in the middle. The length of the CDR3 is 13 residues. CDR3 bases: TGTGCCAGCAGCTTAGAGGGGTCGACTGAAGCTTTCTTT. This sequence encodes CASSLEGSTEAFF.

In its sample, this clonotype was seen many times. The gene calls are TRBV20-1 and TRBJ2-7; TRBD1 agrees at 8 bases. CDR1 is DFQATT and CDR2 is SNEGSKA in the germline V gene (reference sequence). Trimming removed 6 bases from V and 6 bases from J; junction bases left unmatched: 4. The CDR3 runs to 11 residues. The CDR3 DNA reads as TGCAGTGCCCACGACAGGGGCGAGCAGTACTTC. It encodes CSAHDRGEQYF.

The chain uses TRBV7-6 and TRBJ2-5; D not resolved. Germline V lookup: CDR1 SGHVS, CDR2 FNYEAQ. The CDR3 has 14 residues. V lost 5 bases and J 0 bases, leaving 10 bases between the germline ends. CDR3 coding DNA: TGTGCCAGCAGCAGCTTAGGGTACCAAGAGACCCAGTACTTC. Translation gives CASSSLGYQETQYF.

This rearrangement joins TRBV2 to TRBJ1-2; D gene uncertain. This CDR3 has 14 residues. CDR1 is SNHLY, CDR2 FYNNEI, per germline. Trimming removed 2 bases from V and 3 bases from J, with 10 bases in between. Here the CDR3 reads CASSESAGYYGYTF. The CDR3 region has the DNA TGTGCCAGCAGTGAATCCGCAGGATACTATGGCTACACCTTC.

The chain links TRBV11-1 to TRBJ1-1, with 10 nucleotides matching TRBD1. The germline V gene encodes CDR1 SGHAT and CDR2 FQDESV (reference sequence). V shed 4 bases and J 7 bases; nucleotides not matched to a gene: 15. The CDR3 runs to 17 residues. CDR3 nucleotide sequence: TGTGCCAGCAGCTGGCCCGGGACAGGGGTTGGTGTGGGTGAAGCTTTCTTT. It encodes CASSWPGTGVGVGEAFF.

This clonotype appeared a few times. The gene calls are TRBV3-1 and TRBJ2-2; D ambiguous. This CDR3 region has 14 residues. Germline assignment: CDR1 LGHDT and CDR2 YNNKEL (reference sequence). V dropped 1 base and J dropped 2 bases, with 5 bases sitting between them. CDR3 in amino acids: CASSQGINTGELFF. As DNA, the CDR3 is TGTGCCAGCAGCCAAGGGATAAACACCGGGGAGCTGTTTTTT. Complete variable domain (other parts from reference TRBV3-1 and TRBJ2-2): DTAVSQTPKYLVTQMGNDKSIKCEQNLGHDTMYWYKQDSKKFLKIMFSYNNKELIINETVPNRFSPKSPDKAHLNLHINSLELGDSAVYFCASSQGINTGELFFGEGSRLTVL.

The chain's CDR3 is CASSNGIMNTEAFF. CDR3 nucleotide sequence: TGTGCCAGCAGTAACGGCATCATGAACACTGAAGCTTTCTTT. This chain links TRBV2 with TRBJ1-1, with unresolved D. V shed 5 bases and J shed 0 bases, with 10 bases lying between them. Germline loops: CDR1 SNHLY, CDR2 FYNNEI. This CDR3 has 14 amino acids.

This clonotype was recorded only once. The J gene is TRBJ2-7, the V gene TRBV9; tentatively, D is TRBD1 or TRBD2 (5 bases each). Germline V gives CDR1 SGDLS, CDR2 YYNGEE. V was shortened by 3 bases and J by 2 bases, with 15 bases between the two germline ends. The CDR3 extends over 15 amino acids. For the CDR3, the DNA is TGTGCCAGCAGCGCCCCCGGGACGGATACCTACGAGCAGTACTTC. It yields the protein CASSAPGTDTYEQYF.

There are many counts of this clonotype. The CDR3 region is CSARPPVTGKGNQPQHF. DNA of the CDR3: TGCAGTGCTAGACCACCCGTGACAGGGAAGGGCAATCAGCCCCAGCATTTT. The gene calls are TRBV20-1 and TRBJ1-5, with TRBD1 matching over 7 bases. The length of the CDR3 is 17 residues. The V gene's germline CDR1 is DFQATT and CDR2 SNEGSKA (reference sequence). Trimming cost V 2 bases and J 2 bases; bases outside gene matches: 12.

This chain connects TRBV6-1 to TRBJ1-6; the match to TRBD1 covers 9 bases. There are 14 residues in the CDR3. V shed 5 bases and J 9 bases; nucleotides not matched to a gene: 5. The V gene's germline CDR1 is MNHNS and CDR2 SASEGT. The CDR3 spells CASSPTGGSSPLHF. For the CDR3, the DNA is TGTGCCAGCAGTCCCACAGGGGGCAGTTCACCCCTCCACTTT.

With regard to this clonotype: This may arise from a read error, as a much more abundant clone is one base away. The V gene is TRBV3-1, the J gene TRBJ1-6; no firm D call. The V end was cut by 4 bases, the J end by 8 bases, with 12 bases between. CDR1 is LGHDT and CDR2 is YNNKEL in the germline V gene (reference sequence). The CDR3 loop spans 14 amino acids. CDR3 nucleotides: TGTGCCAGCAGCCCTGACCGGGGATATTCACCCCTCCACTTT. Translation: CASSPDRGYSPLHF.

The gene calls are TRBV20-1 and TRBJ2-7; 7 nucleotides align to TRBD2. The CDR3 has 15 residues. The germline V gene has CDR1 DFQATT and CDR2 SNEGSKA (reference sequence). V gave up 0 bases and J gave up 0 bases; unmatched junction bases: 5. CDR3 sequence reads: CSARESGASSYEQYF. In DNA, the CDR3 is TGCAGTGCTAGAGAGAGCGGGGCGAGCTCCTACGAGCAGTACTTC.

This rearrangement joins TRBV29-1 to TRBJ2-7; 12 bases agree with TRBD1. Germline values: CDR1 SQVTM, CDR2 ANQGSEA. V lost 6 bases, J lost 6 bases, and 6 bases stayed unmatched. This CDR3 region has 13 residues. The CDR3 bases are TGCAGCGTCGTCCGGGACAGGGGGCGCGAGCAGTACTTC. It codes for CSVVRDRGREQYF.

This clonotype was picked up a small number of times. The chain is built from TRBV10-3 and TRBJ1-3; tentative D call: TRBD1 (5 bases). The CDR3 is 14 amino acids. V shed 3 bases and J shed 2 bases, with 8 bases lying between them. Germline V gene sequence: CDR1 ENHRY, CDR2 SYGVKD. CDR3 bases: TGTGCCATCAGTGATGGGGGAGCTGGAAACACCATATATTTT. The encoded protein is CAISDGGAGNTIYF.

This clonotype appeared many times. The chain joins TRBV7-3 to TRBJ1-5; 7 bases align to TRBD1. V lost 4 bases to trimming and J lost 0 bases; unmatched junction nucleotides: 6. CDR1 and CDR2 (germline): SGHTA, FQGTGA. The CDR3 covers 16 residues. The CDR3 DNA follows: TGTGCCAGCAGCTCAAGAGGGGGCTCTAGCAATCAGCCCCAGCATTTT. This encodes CASSSRGGSSNQPQHF.

The rearrangement joins TRBV15 to TRBJ1-1, with 8 bases lining up with TRBD1. V trimming: 0 bases; J trimming: 1 base; junction bases outside the gene matches: 4. This CDR3 has 16 amino acids. Germline CDR1 reads LNHNV; CDR2 reads YYDKDF (reference sequence). CDR3: CATSRDHGQGNTEAFF. For the CDR3, the DNA is TGTGCCACCAGCAGAGATCATGGACAGGGGAACACTGAAGCTTTCTTT. Full variable domain (rest looked up from reference TRBV15 and TRBJ1-1): DAMVIQNPRYQVTQFGKPVTLSCSQTLNHNVMYWYQQKSSQAPKLLFHYYDKDFNNEADTPDNFQSRRPNTSFCFLDIRSPGLGDTAMYLCATSRDHGQGNTEAFFGQGTRLTVV.